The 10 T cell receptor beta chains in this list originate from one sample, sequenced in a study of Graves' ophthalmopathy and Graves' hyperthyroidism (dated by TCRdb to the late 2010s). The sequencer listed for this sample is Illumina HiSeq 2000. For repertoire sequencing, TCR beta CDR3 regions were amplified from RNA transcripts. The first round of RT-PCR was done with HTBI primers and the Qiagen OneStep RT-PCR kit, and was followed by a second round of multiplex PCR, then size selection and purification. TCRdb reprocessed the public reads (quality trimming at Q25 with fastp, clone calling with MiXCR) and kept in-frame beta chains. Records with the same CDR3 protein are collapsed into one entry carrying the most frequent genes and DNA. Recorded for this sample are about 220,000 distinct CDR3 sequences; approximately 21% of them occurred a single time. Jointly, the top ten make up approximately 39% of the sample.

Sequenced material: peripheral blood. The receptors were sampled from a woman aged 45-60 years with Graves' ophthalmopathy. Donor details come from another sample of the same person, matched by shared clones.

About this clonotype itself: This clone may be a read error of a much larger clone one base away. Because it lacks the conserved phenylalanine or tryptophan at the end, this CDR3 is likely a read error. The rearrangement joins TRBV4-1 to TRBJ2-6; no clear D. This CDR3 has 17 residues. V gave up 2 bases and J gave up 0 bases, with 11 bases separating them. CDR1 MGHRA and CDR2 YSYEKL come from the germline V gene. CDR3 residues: CASSQTPLNSGANVLTV. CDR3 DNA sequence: TGCGCCAGCAGCCAAACTCCTCTCAACTCTGGGGCCAACGTCCTGACTGTC.

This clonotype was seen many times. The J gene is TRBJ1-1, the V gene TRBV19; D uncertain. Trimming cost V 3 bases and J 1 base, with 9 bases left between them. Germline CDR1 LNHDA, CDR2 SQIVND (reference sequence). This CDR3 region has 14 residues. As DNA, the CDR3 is TGTGCCAGTAGTATGGTAAACGCGAACACTGAAGCTTTCTTT. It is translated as CASSMVNANTEAFF. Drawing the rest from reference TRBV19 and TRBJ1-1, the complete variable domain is DGGITQSPKYLFRKEGQNVTLSCEQNLNHDAMYWYRQDPGQGLRLIYYSQIVNDFQKGDIAEGYSVSREKKESFPLTVTSAQKNPTAFYLCASSMVNANTEAFFGQGTRLTVV.

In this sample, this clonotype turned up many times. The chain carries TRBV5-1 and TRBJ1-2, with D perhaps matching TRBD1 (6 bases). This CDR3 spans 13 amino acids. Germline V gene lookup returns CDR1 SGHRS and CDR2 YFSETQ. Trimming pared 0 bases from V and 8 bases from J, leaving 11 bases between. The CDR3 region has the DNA TGCGCCAGCAGCTTGGCCGAGGGGGGAGGCTACACCTTC. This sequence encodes CASSLAEGGGYTF.

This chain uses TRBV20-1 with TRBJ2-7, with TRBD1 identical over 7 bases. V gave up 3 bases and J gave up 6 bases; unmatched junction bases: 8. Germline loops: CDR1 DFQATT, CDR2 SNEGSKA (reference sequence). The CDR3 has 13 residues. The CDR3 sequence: CSASGTVGLEQYF. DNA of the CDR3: TGCAGTGCTAGCGGGACAGTAGGTCTCGAGCAGTACTTC.

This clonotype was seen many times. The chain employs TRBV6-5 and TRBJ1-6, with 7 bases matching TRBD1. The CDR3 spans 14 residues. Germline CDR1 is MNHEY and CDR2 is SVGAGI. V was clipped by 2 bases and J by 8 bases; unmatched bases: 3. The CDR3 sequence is CASSYAQGYSPLHF. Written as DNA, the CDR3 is TGTGCCAGCAGTTACGCACAGGGGTATTCACCCCTCCACTTT.

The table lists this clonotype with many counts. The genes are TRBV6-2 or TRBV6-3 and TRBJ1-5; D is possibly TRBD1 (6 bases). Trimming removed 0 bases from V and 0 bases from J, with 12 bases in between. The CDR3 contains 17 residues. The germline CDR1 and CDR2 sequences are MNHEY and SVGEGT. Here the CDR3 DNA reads TGTGCCAGCAGTTACTCCGGACAGCTGAATAGCAATCAGCCCCAGCATTTT. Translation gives CASSYSGQLNSNQPQHF.

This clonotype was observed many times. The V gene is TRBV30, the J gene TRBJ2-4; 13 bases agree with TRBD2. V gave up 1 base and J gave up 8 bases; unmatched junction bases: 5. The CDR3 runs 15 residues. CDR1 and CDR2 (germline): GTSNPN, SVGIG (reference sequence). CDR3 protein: CAWSGTSGSSDIQYF. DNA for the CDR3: TGTGCCTGGAGTGGGACTAGCGGGAGTTCGGACATTCAGTACTTC.

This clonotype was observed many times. The DNA of the CDR3 is TGTGCCAGCAGCCCCGACAGGGTCTCCTACGAGCAGTACTTC. Protein product: CASSPDRVSYEQYF. This chain connects TRBV9 to TRBJ2-7; 7 nucleotides align to TRBD1. The CDR3 extends over 14 amino acids. The V gene end was trimmed by 4 bases and the J gene end by 0 bases; junction bases not matched to a gene: 4. Germline CDR1 reads SGDLS; CDR2 reads YYNGEE.

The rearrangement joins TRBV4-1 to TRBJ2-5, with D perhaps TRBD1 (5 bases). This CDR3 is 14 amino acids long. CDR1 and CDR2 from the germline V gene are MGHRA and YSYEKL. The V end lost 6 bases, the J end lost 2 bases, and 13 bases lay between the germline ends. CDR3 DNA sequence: TGCGCCAGCAGTCAGGGTAACAGGCAAGAGACCCAGTACTTC. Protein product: CASSQGNRQETQYF.

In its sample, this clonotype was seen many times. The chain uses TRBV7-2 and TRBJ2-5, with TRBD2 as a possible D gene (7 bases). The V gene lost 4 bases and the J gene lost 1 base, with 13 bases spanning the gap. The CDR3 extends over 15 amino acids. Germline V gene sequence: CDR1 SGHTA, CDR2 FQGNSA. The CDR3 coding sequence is TGTGCCAGCAGCTCCTCGGGGGGCCTCCAAGAGACCCAGTACTTC. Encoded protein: CASSSSGGLQETQYF.